The 24 T cell receptor beta chains reported below all come from one sample, sequenced in a study of blood T cell repertoires in COVID-19. The data were produced by immunoSEQ multiplex PCR, yet TCRdb's version contains in-frame clones alone and is incomplete. Seen here are about 26,000 clones, 82% observed once, and the top ten hold 25% to 35%. Sequencing input: peripheral blood. The source of these receptors is a human donor in a cohort sampled during active COVID-19.

The V gene is TRBV18, the J gene TRBJ1-1, with D unclear. The V gene lost 6 bases and the J gene lost 0 bases, with 11 bases spanning the gap. The CDR3 length is 14 residues. CDR1 is KGHSH and CDR2 is LQKENI in the germline V gene. The CDR3 DNA sequence: TGTGCCAGCTCCCAGTACTACATGAACACTGAAGCTTTCTTT. It is translated as CASSQYYMNTEAFF.

V and J are TRBV6-5 and TRBJ1-2; D gene unclear. Germline V gene lookup returns CDR1 MNHEY and CDR2 SVGAGI. The V and J ends lost 7 bases and 0 bases respectively, with 15 bases between them. This CDR3 has 15 amino acids. The CDR3 sequence: CASNVKARANYGYTF. The CDR3 DNA sequence: TGTGCCAGCAACGTCAAAGCCCGGGCTAACTATGGCTACACCTTC.

This clone was recorded only once. The chain employs TRBV5-1 and TRBJ2-7, with D perhaps matching TRBD2 (5 bases). The germline CDR1 and CDR2 sequences are SGHRS and YFSETQ. Deletions cut 2 bases from V and 4 bases from J, with 16 bases between. The CDR3 has 15 residues. This CDR3 reads CASSFLEDGTYEQYF. DNA for the CDR3: TGCGCCAGCAGCTTTTTGGAGGACGGTACGTACGAGCAGTACTTC.

The genes are TRBV11-2 and TRBJ2-7; a possible D gene is TRBD2 (6 bases). This CDR3 region has 15 residues. Trimming removed 5 bases from V and 1 base from J, with 15 bases in between. The germline CDR1 and CDR2 sequences are SGHAT and FQNNGV. The CDR3 reads CASSTPGLTSYEQYF. The CDR3 coding sequence is TGTGCCAGCAGCACGCCGGGACTTACTTCCTACGAGCAGTACTTC.

The chain recombines TRBV28 with TRBJ1-1; D is perhaps TRBD1 (5 bases). Germline V gene lookup returns CDR1 MDHEN and CDR2 SYDVKM. The V gene lost 1 base and the J gene lost 6 bases, with 18 bases spanning the gap. This CDR3 is built from 16 residues. The CDR3 DNA sequence: TGTGCCAGCAGTTTATACCCGGGACTCTCATCCTCTGAAGCTTTCTTT. Protein sequence: CASSLYPGLSSSEAFF.

A few counts support this clone. V and J are TRBV3-1 (or the pseudogene TRBV3-2) and TRBJ1-5; a possible D gene is TRBD1 (5 bases). This CDR3 is 17 amino acids long. Trimming took 0 bases from V and 3 from J, leaving 15 bases between them. Germline values: CDR1 LGHDT, CDR2 YNNKEL (reference sequence). The CDR3 DNA reads as TGTGCCAGCAGCCAAGATCGTGGGGCCGGTACCAATCAGCCCCAGCATTTT. As protein: CASSQDRGAGTNQPQHF.

The chain recombines TRBV4-3 with TRBJ1-6, with 7 positions matching TRBD1. The CDR3 length is 16 residues. Germline V gene lookup returns CDR1 LGHNA and CDR2 YSLEER. The V gene end was trimmed by 1 base and the J gene end by 4 bases; junction bases not matched to a gene: 4. The CDR3 reads CASSQGTGQYNSPLHF. CDR3 coding DNA: TGCGCCAGCAGCCAAGGGACAGGACAGTATAATTCACCCCTCCACTTT.

The gene calls are TRBV29-1 and TRBJ2-7; 9 bases are shared with TRBD2. Per the germline V gene, CDR1 is SQVTM and CDR2 is ANQGSEA. The CDR3 runs 15 residues. The V gene end was trimmed by 5 bases and the J gene end by 0 bases; junction bases not matched to a gene: 8. In nucleotides, the CDR3 is TGCAGCGTTCCCGCAGCGGGGGGCAGCTCCTACGAGCAGTACTTC. Its translation is CSVPAAGGSSYEQYF.

The V gene is TRBV4-1, the J gene TRBJ2-1; tentative D call: TRBD1 (5 bases). The V and J ends lost 0 bases and 0 bases respectively, with 15 bases between them. This CDR3 region has 18 residues. CDR1 is MGHRA, CDR2 YSYEKL, per germline. The CDR3 is CASSQDTPATVSYNEQFF. DNA of the CDR3: TGCGCCAGCAGCCAAGATACTCCGGCGACAGTCTCCTACAATGAGCAGTTCTTC.

The chain recombines TRBV19 with TRBJ1-5; weak D call: TRBD1 (6 bases). From germline, CDR1 is LNHDA and CDR2 SQIVND (reference sequence). This CDR3 has 15 amino acids. Trimming stripped 3 bases from V and 2 bases from J, with 11 bases between. DNA of the CDR3: TGTGCCAGTAGTATCAGGGGTGGCGGCAATCAGCCCCAGCATTTT. It is translated as CASSIRGGGNQPQHF.

V is TRBV15 and J is TRBJ1-2; no reliable D call. V lost 2 bases and J 6 bases, leaving 10 bases between the germline ends. The CDR3 runs to 13 residues. The germline V gene encodes CDR1 LNHNV and CDR2 YYDKDF (reference sequence). The CDR3 sequence: CATSRQAPDGYTF. In DNA form, the CDR3 reads TGTGCCACCAGCAGACAGGCTCCGGATGGCTACACCTTC.

This chain uses TRBV29-1 with TRBJ2-2; 7 bases are a match to TRBD2. V shed 5 bases and J 4 bases; nucleotides not matched to a gene: 4. CDR3 size: 13 residues. Germline V gives CDR1 SQVTM, CDR2 ANQGSEA. DNA of the CDR3: TGCAGCGTTCGGATAGCGGGCACCGGGGAGCTGTTTTTT. Amino acids: CSVRIAGTGELFF.

This clone was observed a single time. The chain couples TRBV27 to TRBJ2-4, with 7 positions matching TRBD2. The CDR3 runs 15 residues. Germline CDR1 and CDR2: MNHEY and SMNVEV (reference sequence). The J segment lost 3 bases and the V segment lost 6 bases, leaving 8 bases of the junction unmatched. CDR3 sequence reads: CASRGGSIDKNIQYF. In DNA, the CDR3 is TGTGCCAGCAGGGGAGGGTCTATTGACAAAAACATTCAGTACTTC.

The V gene is TRBV25-1, the J gene TRBJ1-1; D call uncertain. Germline-derived CDR1 and CDR2 are MGHDK and SYGVNS. V shed 3 bases and J shed 8 bases, with 19 bases lying between them. This CDR3 has 15 amino acids. DNA for the CDR3: TGTGCCAGCAGTGAGAGGATCGCGCGCGAGGCGGAAGCTTTCTTT. Protein: CASSERIAREAEAFF.

This chain links TRBV29-1 with TRBJ1-2; a weak D match, TRBD1 (5 bases). Deletions cut 1 base from V and 6 bases from J, with 21 bases between. The CDR3 totals 16 residues. Germline CDR1 reads SQVTM; CDR2 reads ANQGSEA. CDR3: CSVEGPDSRRFDGYTF. CDR3 coding DNA: TGCAGCGTTGAAGGGCCTGACAGCCGTCGATTTGATGGCTACACCTTC.

This clone has only a few counts. The CDR3 DNA sequence: TGCGCCAGCAGTGATGGAGGGAGTGGTCAGCCCCAGCATTTT. Translation gives CASSDGGSGQPQHF. The rearrangement uses TRBV10-2 and TRBJ1-5, with D unresolved. Trimming took 3 bases from V and 6 from J, leaving 12 bases between them. CDR1 WSHSY and CDR2 SAAADI come from the germline V gene. The CDR3 spans 14 residues.

The gene calls are TRBV9 and TRBJ2-1, with no clear D. The V gene lost 3 bases and the J gene lost 1 base, with 14 bases spanning the gap. The CDR3 has 16 residues. From germline, CDR1 is SGDLS and CDR2 YYNGEE. As DNA, the CDR3 is TGTGCCAGCAGCGAAAGACAACCTAAATCCTACAATGAGCAGTTCTTC. Protein product: CASSERQPKSYNEQFF.

V and J are TRBV3-1 (or the pseudogene TRBV3-2) and TRBJ2-3; unclear D gene. The CDR3 is 15 amino acids. V gave up 1 base and J gave up 1 base, with 9 bases separating them. Germline V CDR1 and CDR2: LGHDT, YNNKEL (reference sequence). The CDR3 sequence: CASSQGPGCTDTQYF. The CDR3, as DNA: TGTGCCAGCAGCCAAGGCCCGGGTTGCACAGATACGCAGTATTTT.

This chain links TRBV7-2 with TRBJ1-2, with D unclear. CDR3 length equals 12 residues. V lost 5 bases to trimming and J lost 7 bases, with 11 bases between them. Germline V gene lookup returns CDR1 SGHTA and CDR2 FQGNSA. In DNA form, the CDR3 reads TGTGCCAGCAGCCCGCGGACTCGTGGCTACACCTTC. Encoded protein: CASSPRTRGYTF.

This chain connects TRBV30 to TRBJ1-5, with D possibly being TRBD1 (6 bases). The CDR3 totals 16 residues. With 3 bases removed from V and 1 base from J, the gap between germline ends came to 16 bases. CDR1 and CDR2 (germline): GTSNPN, SVGIG (reference sequence). This CDR3 is CAWSRGTRLSNQPQHF. In nucleotides, the CDR3 is TGTGCCTGGAGCAGGGGTACGCGTTTGAGCAATCAGCCCCAGCATTTT. The whole variable domain, remainder taken from reference TRBV30 and TRBJ1-5, is SQTIHQWPATLVQPVGSPLSLECTVEGTSNPNLYWYRQAAGRGLQLLFYSVGIGQISSEVPQNLSASRPQDRQFILSSKKLLLSDSGFYLCAWSRGTRLSNQPQHFGDGTRLSIL.

The gene calls are TRBV10-1 and TRBJ2-2; 7 bases fit TRBD2. Germline assignment: CDR1 WNHNN and CDR2 SYGVQD (reference sequence). Germline trimming cut 4 bases from V and 4 bases from J; bases unmatched to any gene: 6. The CDR3 runs 15 residues. This CDR3 reads CASSVAGAGTGELFF. CDR3 nucleotide sequence: TGCGCCAGCAGTGTGGCGGGAGCGGGCACCGGGGAGCTGTTTTTT.

This clone was counted a single time. The chain uses TRBV19 and TRBJ2-7, with D possibly being TRBD1 (6 bases). Germline values: CDR1 LNHDA, CDR2 SQIVND (reference sequence). V lost 3 bases and J lost 2, with 14 bases in between. The length of the CDR3 is 15 residues. The CDR3 reads CASSIRTGQAYEQYF. The CDR3 nucleotides read TGTGCCAGTAGTATTAGGACGGGACAAGCCTACGAGCAGTACTTC.

This rearrangement joins TRBV19 to TRBJ2-5, with D maybe TRBD2 (6 bases). The V end was cut by 3 bases, the J end by 1 base, with 12 bases between. The CDR3 consists of 15 residues. Germline lookup yields CDR1 LNHDA and CDR2 SQIVND (reference sequence). The CDR3 here is CASSINSGFQETQYF. CDR3 nucleotide sequence: TGTGCCAGTAGTATTAATAGCGGATTCCAAGAGACCCAGTACTTC.

The gene calls are TRBV7-3 and TRBJ2-2; 9 positions match TRBD1. CDR3 length: 15 residues. The junction had 6 bases not matched to a gene; V was cut back by 4 bases and J by 6 bases. Germline V gene lookup returns CDR1 SGHTA and CDR2 FQGTGA. Here the CDR3 reads CASSSTGGAAGELFF. CDR3 nucleotides: TGTGCCAGCAGCTCCACAGGGGGCGCCGCCGGGGAGCTGTTTTTT.